Sequencing of this T cell receptor beta chain was carried out in a study of blood T cell repertoires in COVID-19 (dated by TCRdb to between 2020 and 2021). At the level of the whole study: Samples covering the acute and convalescent phases of COVID-19 were provided by collaborators in the United States, Italy and Spain. The material from the prospective study consisted of cDNA or gDNA derived from T cells, B-cell-depleted T cells, or PBMCs. Deeply sampled blood TCRbeta repertoires from subjects exposed to, actively infected with, or recovered from COVID-19 were included in the dataset. The repertoires were released in a freely available public database intended as a resource for research on the immune response to SARS-CoV-2. The samples were drawn from the first 160 participants of the ongoing ImmuneRACE study and from 1,254 subjects provided by 6 global collaborators. The sample metadata nearly always contained a de-identified subject ID, COVID-19 status, age in years and sex. Where available, HLA class I and class II types were taken from metadata supplied by the sample provider and were not determined by assay-based typing.

The CDR3 holds 14 amino acids from the cysteine to the phenylalanine. Of the read, only the CDR3 DNA is kept; its 42 bases are in frame from base 1. V lost 1 base and J lost 7 bases; the stretch between them is 13 bases long. From a lookup of the germline V gene, CDR1 and CDR2 are SNHLY and FYNNEI. A second Seattle source provided samples from volunteer blood donors who had recovered from COVID-19. Each collaborating institution followed its own protocols to collect whole blood in K2EDTA tubes. For TCRbeta analysis, collaborator samples were shipped as frozen whole blood, as isolated PBMCs, or as DNA extracted from either sample type. As regards this clone: What this receptor recognizes is not known. The record has no base qualities; no much larger clone is one base away.

On the study overall, not on this receptor specifically: How much clinical and demographic metadata was included differed by source and by participant, and the metadata was provided uncurated.

The immunoSEQ Assay, a bias-controlled multiplex PCR, was used to amplify TCRbeta CDR3 regions from genomic DNA. Per the source publication's procedure: The number of nucleated cells in each sample was estimated from the amplification of reference gene primers within the assay. To quantify the absolute abundance of each unique TCRbeta CDR3 rearrangement, sequence reads were collapsed and filtered. Productive Simpson clonality was computed per sample as the square root of Simpson's diversity index over productive rearrangements. Held by TCRdb, this immuneACCESS table contains in-frame sequences only and omits some clones. Under half of the omission traces to an unresolved V gene where checked; the cause of the rest is unknown. V, J and clone size are those of that table, while D and trimming were read from the DNA. The sample profile shows approximately 260,000 clones; 70% to 90% of them were found once. Roughly 4.5% of the sample is held by the ten biggest clonotypes.

Sequencing input: peripheral blood. The chain couples TRBV2 to TRBJ1-2; 6 matching bases give a weak D call of TRBD1. The origin of this receptor is a man between 60 and 70 years old who had recovered from COVID-19. The CDR3 is CASSEVAGAGGYTF. The sequenced DNA is TGTGCCAGCAGTGAAGTAGCAGGGGCTGGTGGCTACACCTTC.